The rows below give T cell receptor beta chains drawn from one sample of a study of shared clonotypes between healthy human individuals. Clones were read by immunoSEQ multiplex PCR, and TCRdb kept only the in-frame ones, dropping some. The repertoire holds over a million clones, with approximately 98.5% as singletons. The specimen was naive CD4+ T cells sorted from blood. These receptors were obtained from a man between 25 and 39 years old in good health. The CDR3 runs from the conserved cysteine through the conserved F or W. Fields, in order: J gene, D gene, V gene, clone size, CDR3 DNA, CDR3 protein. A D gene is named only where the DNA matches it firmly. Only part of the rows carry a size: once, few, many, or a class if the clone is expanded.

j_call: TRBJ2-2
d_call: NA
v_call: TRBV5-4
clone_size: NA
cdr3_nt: TGTGCCAGCAGCTTGGGACAAAACACCGGGGAGCTGTTTTTT
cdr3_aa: CASSLGQNTGELFF

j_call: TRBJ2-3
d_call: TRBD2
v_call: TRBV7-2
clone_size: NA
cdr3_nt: TGTGCCAGCAGCCCCCGACTAGCGGGGCCAGCCTTGGATACGCAGTATTTT
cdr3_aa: CASSPRLAGPALDTQYF

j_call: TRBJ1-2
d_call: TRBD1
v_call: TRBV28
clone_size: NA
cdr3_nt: TGTGCCAGCCAATCAGGGGGCGACTATGGCTACACCTTC
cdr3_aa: CASQSGGDYGYTF

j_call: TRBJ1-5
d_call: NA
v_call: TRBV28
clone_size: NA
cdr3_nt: TGTGCCAGCAGTTTTAATCCGACAGGATATAGCAATCAGCCCCAGCATTTT
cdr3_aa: CASSFNPTGYSNQPQHF

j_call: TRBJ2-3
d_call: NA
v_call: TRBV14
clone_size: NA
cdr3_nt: TGTGCCAGCAGCCAACTGGGGACGCAGTATTTT
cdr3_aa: CASSQLGTQYF

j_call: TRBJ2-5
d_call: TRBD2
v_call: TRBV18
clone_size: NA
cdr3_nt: TGTGCCAGCTCGGGGAGGGGAGGCCAAGAGACCCAGTACTTC
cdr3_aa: CASSGRGGQETQYF

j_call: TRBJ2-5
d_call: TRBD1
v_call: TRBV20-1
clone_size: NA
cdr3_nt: TGCAGCCCGGGACAGGGGGGGACCCAGTACTTC
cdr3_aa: CSPGQGGTQYF

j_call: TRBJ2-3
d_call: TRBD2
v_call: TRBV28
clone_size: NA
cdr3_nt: TGTGCCAGCAGTTTACCGCTAGCGGGAGGCACAGATACGCAGTATTTT
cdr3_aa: CASSLPLAGGTDTQYF

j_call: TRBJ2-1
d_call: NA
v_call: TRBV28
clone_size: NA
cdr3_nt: TGTGCCAGCAGTCCTCCGGGCAGGGACCACAATGAGCAGTTCTTC
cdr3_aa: CASSPPGRDHNEQFF

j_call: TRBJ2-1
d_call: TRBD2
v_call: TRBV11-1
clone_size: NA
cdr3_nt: TGTGCCAGCAGCTTCTATACTAGCGGGTACAAGAGTGAGCAGTTCTTC
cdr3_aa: CASSFYTSGYKSEQFF

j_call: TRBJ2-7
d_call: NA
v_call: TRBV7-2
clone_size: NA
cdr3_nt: TGTGCCAGCAGCTTTGGGCTCAGGGCCTACGAGCAGTACTTC
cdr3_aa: CASSFGLRAYEQYF

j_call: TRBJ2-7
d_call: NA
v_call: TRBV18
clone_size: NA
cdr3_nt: TGTGCCAGCTCACCAGTTAGCGCCTACGAGCAGTACTTC
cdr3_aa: CASSPVSAYEQYF

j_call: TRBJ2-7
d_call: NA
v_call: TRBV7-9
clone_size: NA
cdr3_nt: TGTGCCAGCAGCTTAGTATTCCGGGCCCACATCGGCGAGCAGTACTTC
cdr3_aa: CASSLVFRAHIGEQYF

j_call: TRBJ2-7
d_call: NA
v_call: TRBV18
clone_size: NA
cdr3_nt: TGTGCCAGCTCACCGACCGGGGCCTCCTACGAGCAGTACTTC
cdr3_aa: CASSPTGASYEQYF

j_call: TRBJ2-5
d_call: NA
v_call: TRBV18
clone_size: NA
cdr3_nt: TGTGCCAGCTCACCGGACCTGTACCAAGAGACCCAGTACTTC
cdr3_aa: CASSPDLYQETQYF

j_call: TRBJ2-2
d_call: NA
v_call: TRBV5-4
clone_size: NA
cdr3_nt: TGTGCCAGCGCGACTATCGTCACCGGGGAGCTGTTTTTT
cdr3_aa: CASATIVTGELFF

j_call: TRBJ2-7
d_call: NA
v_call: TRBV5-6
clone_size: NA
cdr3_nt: TGTGCCAGCAGGGGGGGTACGGCCTACGAGCAGTACTTC
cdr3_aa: CASRGGTAYEQYF

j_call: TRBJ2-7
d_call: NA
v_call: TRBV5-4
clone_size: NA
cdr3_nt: TGTGCCAGCAGCTTGGTCCCAGGGAGAGGTGAGCAGTACTTC
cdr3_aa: CASSLVPGRGEQYF

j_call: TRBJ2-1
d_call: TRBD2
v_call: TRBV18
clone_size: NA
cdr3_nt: TGTGCCAGCTCACCCACAGCGGGACCCTCCTACAATGAGCAGTTCTTC
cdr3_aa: CASSPTAGPSYNEQFF

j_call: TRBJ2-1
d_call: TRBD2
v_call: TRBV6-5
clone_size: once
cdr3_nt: TGTGCCAGCAGTACTAGCGGTGGGCCCTACAATGAGCAGTTCTTC
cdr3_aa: CASSTSGGPYNEQFF

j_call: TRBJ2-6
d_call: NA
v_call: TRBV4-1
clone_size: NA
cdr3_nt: TGCGCCAGCAGCTCCCCAGGGAGGGGGGCCAACGTCCTGACTTTC
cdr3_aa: CASSSPGRGANVLTF

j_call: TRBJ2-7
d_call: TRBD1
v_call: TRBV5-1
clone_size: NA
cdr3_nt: TGCGCCAGCAGCTTTACAGGGGGAACCTACGAGCAGTACTTC
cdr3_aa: CASSFTGGTYEQYF

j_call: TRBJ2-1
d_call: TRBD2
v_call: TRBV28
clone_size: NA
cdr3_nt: TGTGCCAGCAGCCTCTTGGGAGGCGGGGGGCGATACAATGAGCAGTTCTTC
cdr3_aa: CASSLLGGGGRYNEQFF

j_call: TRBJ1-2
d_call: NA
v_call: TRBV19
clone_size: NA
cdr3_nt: TGTGCCAGTAGTATCAGTTTGCAGGGCCCCTTCGGTGGCTACACCTTC
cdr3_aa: CASSISLQGPFGGYTF

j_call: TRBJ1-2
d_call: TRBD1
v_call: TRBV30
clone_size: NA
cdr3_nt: TGTGCCTGGAGTGTATTAGGCAGGGGGAACTATGGCTACACCTTC
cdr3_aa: CAWSVLGRGNYGYTF

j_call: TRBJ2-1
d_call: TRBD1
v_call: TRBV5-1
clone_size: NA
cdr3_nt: TGCGCCAGCAGCCCGCCGACAGGGCTGAGGAACAATGAGCAGTTCTTC
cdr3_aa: CASSPPTGLRNNEQFF

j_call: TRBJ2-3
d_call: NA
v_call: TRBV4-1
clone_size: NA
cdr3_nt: TGCGCCAGCAGCTCCTCTCACTCGCCAGATACGCAGTATTTT
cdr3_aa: CASSSSHSPDTQYF

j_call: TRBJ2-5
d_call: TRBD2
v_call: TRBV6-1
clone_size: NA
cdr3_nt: TGTGCCAGCAGTGTCCTAGCGGGAGGGATAACGGAGACCCAGTACTTC
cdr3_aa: CASSVLAGGITETQYF